Listed below are T cell receptor beta chains from one sample, sequenced in a study of cytomegalovirus exposure and HLA in healthy donors. Only in-frame clones appear in the TCRdb table, and some are missing; sequencing was by immunoSEQ multiplex PCR. The sample lists about 150,000 clones, 82% occurring once. The sample taken for sequencing was PBMCs. These receptors all stem from a man aged 30 to 39 in good health and CMV-seropositive. Both conserved end residues are part of each CDR3. A D gene is named only where the DNA matches it firmly. For some rows the clone size is stated as once, few or many, or as a class when expanded; others skip it.

CDR3nt,CDR3aa,d_gene,v_gene,len,abundance,j_gene
TGTGCCAGCCTCCTTGGGGGGGTCTCCTACAATGAGCAGTTCTTC,CASLLGGVSYNEQFF,TRBD2,TRBV2,15,-,TRBJ2-1
TGCGCCAGCAGCCAGGCTCATGGCTACACCTTC,CASSQAHGYTF,-,TRBV4-1,11,-,TRBJ1-2
TGTGCCAGCAGTGACCCGGGGGAGTCTGGCTACACCTTC,CASSDPGESGYTF,-,TRBV6-4,13,-,TRBJ1-2
TGTGCCAGCAGCCTATCGGGGGGCTGGGAGACCCAGTACTTC,CASSLSGGWETQYF,-,TRBV5-4,14,-,TRBJ2-5
TGTGCCAGCAGTTACGGGCTCTCGTACGAGCAGTACTTC,CASSYGLSYEQYF,-,TRBV6-5,13,-,TRBJ2-7
TGCAGCGTAGCAGCTAGAGGGCTAGCGGGGGTGGGTGAGCAGTTCTTC,CSVAARGLAGVGEQFF,TRBD2,TRBV29-1,16,-,TRBJ2-1
TGTGCCAGCAGCCTGGGGACTAGCGGGTACAATGAGCAGTTCTTC,CASSLGTSGYNEQFF,TRBD2,TRBV7-7,15,-,TRBJ2-1
TGTGCCAGCAGCTTGGAGAGGGGGCAAGAGACCCAGTACTTC,CASSLERGQETQYF,-,TRBV7-6,14,-,TRBJ2-5
TGTGCCAGCTCACCACCCTACGGAGCCTACGAGCAGTACTTC,CASSPPYGAYEQYF,-,TRBV18,14,few,TRBJ2-7
TGCGCCAGCAGCCACGGACTAGCGGGAGGCGTCCGGTTCTTC,CASSHGLAGGVRFF,TRBD2,TRBV5-1,14,-,TRBJ2-1
TGCGCCAGCAGCTTGGATGGGCTATTGGTTAACGAGCAGTACTTC,CASSLDGLLVNEQYF,-,TRBV5-1,15,once,TRBJ2-7
TGTGCCAGCAGAACCCCGGGAGGAATGGACACCATATATTTT,CASRTPGGMDTIYF,-,TRBV6-6,14,-,TRBJ1-3
TGCGCCAGCAGCTCGGGACTGGATACGCAGTATTTT,CASSSGLDTQYF,-,TRBV5-1,12,-,TRBJ2-3
TGTGCCAGCAGTGATAGCCAGCCCCAGCATTTT,CASSDSQPQHF,-,TRBV27,11,-,TRBJ1-5
TGTGCCAGCAGCTTAGGAGGGGGTCGGGACGAGCAGTACTTC,CASSLGGGRDEQYF,-,TRBV7-9,14,few,TRBJ2-7
TGCGCCAGCAGTGCGAGCACTGAAGCTTTCTTT,CASSASTEAFF,-,TRBV10-2,11,many,TRBJ1-1
TGCAGCGTCAGACAGGGGTGGAACGAGCAGTACTTC,CSVRQGWNEQYF,TRBD1,TRBV29-1,12,-,TRBJ2-7
TGTGCCAGCAGCTTAAGGACTAGCGGGGACCAAGAGACCCAGTACTTC,CASSLRTSGDQETQYF,TRBD2,TRBV7-9,16,-,TRBJ2-5
TGTGCCAGCAGCCTTAGGCTAGCGGGAGAGGTAGAGACCCAGTACTTC,CASSLRLAGEVETQYF,TRBD2,TRBV11-1,16,many,TRBJ2-5
TGTGCCAGCACTACTAGTGGTGATCATTCGAAAGCTTTCTTT,CASTTSGDHSKAFF,-,TRBV25-1,14,-,TRBJ1-1
TGTGCCATCGGACTAGCGGGGTACACAGATACGCAGTATTTT,CAIGLAGYTDTQYF,TRBD2,TRBV2,14,-,TRBJ2-3
TGTGCCAGCAGCTTAGGCCAGGGGGCGGGAACTGAAGCTTTCTTT,CASSLGQGAGTEAFF,TRBD1,TRBV7-9,15,-,TRBJ1-1
TGTGCCACCAGCAGAGATCTGACAGGGGCTAACTATGGCTACACCTTC,CATSRDLTGANYGYTF,TRBD1,TRBV15,16,-,TRBJ1-2
TGTGCCAGCAGCCAAGAGAGGCAGATCACCTCTGGAAACACCATATATTTT,CASSQERQITSGNTIYF,-,TRBV14,17,-,TRBJ1-3
TGTGCCAGCCAGGGAAGGGGAAATTCACCCCTCCACTTT,CASQGRGNSPLHF,-,TRBV6-6,13,-,TRBJ1-6
TGTGCCAGCAGAGAGCTAGCGACGGGCGCAGATACGCAGTATTTT,CASRELATGADTQYF,-,TRBV6-5,15,-,TRBJ2-3
TGCGCCAGCAGCCTGATCAGGGGCTCGGAGCGGTCCTCCTACAATGAGCAGTTCTTC,CASSLIRGSERSSYNEQFF,-,TRBV5-1,19,-,TRBJ2-1
TGTGCCAGCAGCGTAGAAGCAGGGGAGGGCTACACCTTC,CASSVEAGEGYTF,-,TRBV9,13,-,TRBJ1-2
TGTGCCAGCAGTTACTCCCAGGGGCCCTACGAGCAGTACTTC,CASSYSQGPYEQYF,-,TRBV6-6,14,-,TRBJ2-7
TGTGCCAGCAGCCCTATACAGGGTTCTGGGGCCAACGTCCTGACTTTC,CASSPIQGSGANVLTF,-,TRBV7-3,16,once,TRBJ2-6
TGCGCCAGCAGCCGGACACAGGGGAACACCGGGGAGCTGTTTTTT,CASSRTQGNTGELFF,-,TRBV4-1,15,-,TRBJ2-2
TGTGCAAGTCGCCCGACAGGGGGCAATCAGCCCCAGCATTTT,CASRPTGGNQPQHF,-,TRBV12-2,14,-,TRBJ1-5
TGTGCCAGCAGTCGACAGGGGGTGATAGATGAGCAGTTCTTC,CASSRQGVIDEQFF,TRBD1,TRBV6-5,14,-,TRBJ2-1
TGTGCCAGTAGTATAGAAGGCCGGGAAGGAGAGACCCAGTACTTC,CASSIEGREGETQYF,-,TRBV19,15,-,TRBJ2-5
TGCGCCAGCAACGTCAGGGGACACACAGATACGCAGTATTTT,CASNVRGHTDTQYF,-,TRBV5-1,14,-,TRBJ2-3
TGTGCCAGCAGTTACTCTACTGCGTACGAGCAGTACTTC,CASSYSTAYEQYF,-,TRBV6-5,13,-,TRBJ2-7
TGTGCCAGCAGCTTAACAGGGGGCGGGAATCAGCCCCAGCATTTT,CASSLTGGGNQPQHF,TRBD1,TRBV7-3,15,-,TRBJ1-5
TGTGCCAGCAGCCCCCCCCGGGAGGGCTCCTACGAGCAGTACTTC,CASSPPREGSYEQYF,TRBD2,TRBV7-9,15,-,TRBJ2-7
TGCGCCAGCAGCACTAGCGGGAGAAGGGAGACCCAGTACTTC,CASSTSGRRETQYF,TRBD2,TRBV5-1,14,-,TRBJ2-5
TGTGCCAGCAGCTTGCGGGACAGGGATAACTATGGCTACACCTTC,CASSLRDRDNYGYTF,TRBD1,TRBV5-5,15,-,TRBJ1-2